This T cell receptor beta chain comes out of a study of T cell clonality in common variable immunodeficiency. The CDR3 length is 15 residues. The germline V and J ends were trimmed by 2 bases and 0 bases, with 10 bases remaining between them. The V gene's germline CDR1 is KGHSH and CDR2 LQKENI. Study findings and constraints: TCRbeta clonality was increased in CVID versus healthy controls.

This clone was observed many times. Its antigen is as yet unknown. The CDR3 goes on 3 residues after the read ends, and that part is filled in from the germline J gene. Donors gave about 5 to 8 ml heparinized peripheral whole blood. Sequencing used immunoSEQ multiplex PCR; TCRdb keeps in-frame clones, though not all of them. The sample counts about 34,000 clones, none seen once; the ten largest own approximately 3.2%. This TCR was recovered from a person aged 18 to 70 in good health. The chain is built from TRBV18 and TRBJ1-1; D is ambiguous. The sample comprised peripheral blood mononuclear cells. CDR3 DNA, as far as it was read: TGTGCCAGCTCACCAGGAGTCAGGTTGAACACTGAA. Translation: CASSPGVRLNTE. The complete CDR3 reads CASSPGVRLNTEAFF.